Sequencing of this TCR beta chain was carried out in a study of blood T cell repertoires in COVID-19. Looking at the study overall: COVID-19 samples collected from the United States, Italy and Spain covered acute and convalescent phases. The analysed material was cDNA or gDNA that came from T cells, B-cell-depleted T cells, or PBMCs.

The CDR3 is made up of 14 amino acids. Germline V lookup: CDR1 GTSNPN, CDR2 SVGIG (reference sequence). V was trimmed by 3 bases and J by 7 bases, leaving 19 bases between them. Authors' data handling: Amplification with reference gene primers provided the estimates of nucleated cell counts. The data were produced by immunoSEQ multiplex PCR, yet TCRdb's version contains in-frame clones alone and is incomplete. V, J and clone size reflect that table, while D and trimming were determined from the DNA. The repertoire holds a few hundred thousand clones, roughly 85% seen once, with more than 6% in the top ten.

Material: peripheral blood. This chain links TRBV30 with TRBJ2-7, with D tentatively TRBD2 (6 bases). The sequence came from a human donor in a cohort sampled during active COVID-19. The CDR3 sequence is CAWSASASPQEQYF. CDR3 nucleotides: TGTGCCTGGAGCGCTAGCGCCTCTCCTCAGGAGCAGTACTTC. The variable domain in full, completed from reference TRBV30 and TRBJ2-7, reads SQTIHQWPATLVQPVGSPLSLECTVEGTSNPNLYWYRQAAGRGLQLLFYSVGIGQISSEVPQNLSASRPQDRQFILSSKKLLLSDSGFYLCAWSASASPQEQYFGPGTRLTVT.